The source of this T cell receptor beta chain is a study of blood T cells in healthy people across ages (dated by TCRdb to between 2014 and 2017). For the wider study: In model experiments, template switching captured about one uniquely barcoded TCR beta cDNA molecule for every two T cells. The study measured age-related changes in TCR beta repertoire diversity using deep sequencing normalized with unique cDNA molecular identifiers. Four age groups were formed from the donors: young (average approximately 15 years), middle-aged (approximately 40), aged (around 62) and long-lived (more than 75). To avoid experimental bias, donors of different ages were distributed randomly across sequencing lanes. The study analyzed two additional independent replicas of 1 million unique cDNA reads from the same blood draw for two donors, one aged 18 to 29 and one aged 80 or older. General conclusions and limits of the study: Observed TCR beta diversity per million T cells fell roughly linearly with age, and a significant reduction was already apparent by age around 39. The percentage of naive T cells measured by flow cytometry correlated strongly with observed TCR beta diversity. Estimates of total diversity from one million sequenced T cells were regarded as lower bounds and underestimates. Since profiling was done on bulk unsorted PBMCs, naive and antigen-experienced compartments could not be conclusively compared. Compared with the aged group, the long-lived group had more naive CD4+ T cells, fewer expanded clones and increased TCR diversity, suggesting age selection. Because donor CMV infection status was unknown, age-related changes in expanded clonotypes were potentially confounded.

To prepare the library, 5' RACE was applied. This sample was sequenced with an Illumina HiSeq 2500. The second PCR ran for roughly 7 to 12 cycles and used a J-beta primer mix along with a sample-barcoded 5' primer. A template-switch 5' adaptor carrying 12 random nucleotides introduced a unique molecular identifier onto each TCR beta cDNA molecule. Each sample yielded at least 3 million CDR3-containing paired-end reads. The Mint cDNA synthesis kit, primed by a TRBC-specific oligonucleotide, was used to synthesize first-strand cDNA from all RNA. Following uracil-DNA glycosylase treatment, a first 18-cycle PCR with universal primers M1SS and BC2_uni_R was performed on all cDNA. The original methods were these. For normalization, 1 million high-quality reads were randomly selected from each sample, with every read carrying a distinct molecular identifier. Instead of being binned into consensus sequences, reads with shared molecular identifiers were discarded. MiTCR, run with a Q25 quality threshold and the strictest error-elimination algorithm, handled CDR3 identification, clonotype clustering and error correction. A nonparametric unseen species model using Euler transformation provided a lower-bound estimate of total TCR beta diversity. TCRdb redid the processing of the public reads, applying fastp at Q25 and MiXCR, and retained in-frame beta chains. Rows are combined by CDR3 protein, so each entry shows the most common genes and DNA. TCRdb, rather than the study authors, made the V and J calls. The sample table shows hundreds of thousands of distinct CDR3 sequences, and 25% to 30% are seen once. The ten largest clones take up roughly 17% of the sample.

Systemically healthy Caucasian individuals from Russia, some 36 in total and aged roughly 6 to 100 years, were included as donors. Each donor gave roughly 9.5 milliliters of peripheral blood, collected into EDTA-treated Vacutainer tubes. Ficoll-Paque density-gradient centrifugation was used to isolate PBMCs, with at least 6 million per sample. Trizol reagent was used to extract total RNA from PBMCs, with at least 5.5 micrograms per sample. Naive CD45RAhigh/CD27high T cell percentages were measured by flow cytometry on a PBMC aliquot from every donor. For CDR1 and CDR2, the germline V gene lists MNHEY and SVGEGT. From its cysteine to its phenylalanine, the CDR3 spans 15 amino acids. The entry retains the CDR3 DNA only, 45 bases that are in frame from base 1. Trimming removed 5 bases from V and 5 bases from J; the gene matches leave 9 bases unexplained. This clonotype was seen at least ten times. No cognate antigen has been identified for it. No clone much larger than this one lies a single base away; base qualities are absent.

Recombination connected TRBV6-2 or TRBV6-3 to TRBJ2-1, with 7 bases aligning to TRBD2. The TCR sequence derives from a woman of 80 years or more in good health. The sample comprised blood. The CDR3 has the sequence CASSESGTTDNEQFF. The nucleotides are TGTGCCAGCAGTGAGTCCGGGACTACCGACAATGAGCAGTTCTTC.